A selection of T cell receptor beta chains follows, all from one sample in a study of Graves' ophthalmopathy and Graves' hyperthyroidism. TCRdb itself ran the multiplex PCR reads through MiXCR, one entry per CDR3 protein. This table holds about 740,000 distinct CDR3 sequences, 40% found once. Input material: peripheral blood. The receptors shown here come from an adult man with Graves' ophthalmopathy. Each CDR3 is given with its conserved first and last residue. Fields, in order: clone size, V gene, D gene, J gene, CDR3 DNA, CDR3 protein. D genes are given only for firm matches. Not every row has a clone size; where given, it reads once, few, many or a size class.

many	TRBV7-6	.	TRBJ1-1	TGTGCCAGCAGCTCTAAAGGGGGACTGAACACTGAAGCTTTCTTT	CASSSKGGLNTEAFF
.	TRBV10-3	.	TRBJ2-7	TGTGCCAGCAGTTACTCGGACTCTTACTCCTACGAGCAGTACTTC	CASSYSDSYSYEQYF
.	TRBV7-9	TRBD1	TRBJ1-4	TGTGCCAGCAGCTTTGGAGACAGGGGCCGGTTTGGTGAAAAACTGTTTTTT	CASSFGDRGRFGEKLFF
.	TRBV20-1	.	TRBJ1-5	TGCAGTGCTAGAGATCGGCAAATTTATAGCAATCAGCCCCAGCATTTT	CSARDRQIYSNQPQHF
.	TRBV5-1	TRBD1	TRBJ1-2	TGCGCCAGCAGCTCAAGAGGGACAGGGGAAGGCTATGGCTACACCTTC	CASSSRGTGEGYGYTF
many	TRBV19	TRBD1	TRBJ1-1	TGTGCCAGTAGTCCCCCAGGGGGGATGAACACTGAAGCTTTCTTT	CASSPPGGMNTEAFF
few	TRBV9	.	TRBJ1-1	TGTGCCAGCAGCGTAGCCGGGTGGGGAGAAGCTTTCTTT	CASSVAGWGEAFF
few	TRBV19	.	TRBJ2-2	TGTGCCAGTAGTTTCCGGCAGGATAACACCGGGGAGCTGTTTTTT	CASSFRQDNTGELFF
once	TRBV10-3	TRBD1	TRBJ2-7	TGTGCCATCAGTGACAGACAGGGGAATGCCTACGAGCAGTACTTC	CAISDRQGNAYEQYF
few	TRBV19	.	TRBJ1-1	TGTGCCAGTAGCTACGGGGGACCTTTGAACACTGAAGCTTTCTTT	CASSYGGPLNTEAFF
.	TRBV2	.	TRBJ1-2	TGTGCCAGCAGTTACTCGGGGGGGGACCTATATGGCTACACCTTC	CASSYSGGDLYGYTF
few	TRBV20-1	.	TRBJ2-5	TGCAGTGCTAGAGATTCGCCTGTCCGAGAGACCCAGTACTTC	CSARDSPVRETQYF
.	TRBV7-9	.	TRBJ1-4	TGTGCCAGCAGCTGGGCCGGGGCTTATGAAAAACTGTTTTTT	CASSWAGAYEKLFF
.	TRBV19	.	TRBJ2-7	TGTGCCAGTAGTATCGGACCCTTCTACGAGCAGTACTTC	CASSIGPFYEQYF
many	TRBV2	.	TRBJ1-6	TGTGCCAGCAGTGAATTAGGGAGGGGTAATTCACCCCTCCACTTT	CASSELGRGNSPLHF
many	TRBV9	.	TRBJ1-3	TGTGCCAGCAGCGTCGCTCCCAACGGAAACACCATATATTTT	CASSVAPNGNTIYF
.	TRBV7-9	TRBD2	TRBJ2-2	TGTGCCAGCAGCTCCTATAGCGGGAGGGCCGGGGAGCTGTTTTTT	CASSSYSGRAGELFF
many	TRBV29-1	TRBD1	TRBJ1-1	TGCAGCGTTGGCCGACAGGGGGCTGAAGCTTTCTTT	CSVGRQGAEAFF